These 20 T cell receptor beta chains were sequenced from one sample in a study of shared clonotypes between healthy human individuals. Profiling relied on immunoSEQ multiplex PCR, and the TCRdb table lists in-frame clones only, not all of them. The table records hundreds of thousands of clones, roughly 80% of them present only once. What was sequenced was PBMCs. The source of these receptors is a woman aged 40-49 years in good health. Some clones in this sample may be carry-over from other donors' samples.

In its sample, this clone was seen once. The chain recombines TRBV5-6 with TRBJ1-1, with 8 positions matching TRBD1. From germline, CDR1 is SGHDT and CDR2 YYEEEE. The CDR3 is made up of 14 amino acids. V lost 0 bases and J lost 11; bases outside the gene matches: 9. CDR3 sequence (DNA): TGTGCCAGCAGCTTGGGCGGGACAGGCCATGAGGCTTTCTTT. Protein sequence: CASSLGGTGHEAFF.

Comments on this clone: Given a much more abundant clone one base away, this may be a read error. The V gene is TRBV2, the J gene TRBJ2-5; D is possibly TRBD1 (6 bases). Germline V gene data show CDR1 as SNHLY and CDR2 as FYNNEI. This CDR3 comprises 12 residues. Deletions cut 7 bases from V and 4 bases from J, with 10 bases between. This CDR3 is CASTATGETQYF. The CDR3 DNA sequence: TGTGCCAGCACTGCGACAGGAGAGACCCAGTACTTC.

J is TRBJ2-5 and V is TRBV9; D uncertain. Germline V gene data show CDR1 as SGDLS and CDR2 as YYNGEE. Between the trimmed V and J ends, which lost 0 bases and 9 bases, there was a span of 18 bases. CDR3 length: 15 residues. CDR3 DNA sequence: TGTGCCAGCAGCGTAGATCGCGACGGCGGACGGGCCCAGTACTTC. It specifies CASSVDRDGGRAQYF.

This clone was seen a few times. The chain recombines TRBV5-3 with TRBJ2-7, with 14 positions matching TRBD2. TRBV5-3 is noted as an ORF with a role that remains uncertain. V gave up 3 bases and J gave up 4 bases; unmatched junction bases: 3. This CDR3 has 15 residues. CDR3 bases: TGTGCCAGAAGCTGCAGACTAGCGGGAGGGTACGAGCAGTACTTC. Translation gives CARSCRLAGGYEQYF.

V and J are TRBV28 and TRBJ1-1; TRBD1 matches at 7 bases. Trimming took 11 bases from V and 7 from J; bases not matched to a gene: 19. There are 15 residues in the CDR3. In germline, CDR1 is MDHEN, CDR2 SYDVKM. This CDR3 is CAGVRLKGAYSEAFF. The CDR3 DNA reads TGTGCCGGAGTTCGGCTCAAGGGGGCCTACAGTGAAGCTTTCTTT.

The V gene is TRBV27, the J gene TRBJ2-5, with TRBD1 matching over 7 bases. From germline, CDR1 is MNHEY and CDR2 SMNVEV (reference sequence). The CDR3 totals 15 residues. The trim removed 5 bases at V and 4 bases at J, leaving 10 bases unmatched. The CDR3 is CASSVLTGNVETQYF. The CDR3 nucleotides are TGTGCCAGCAGTGTACTGACAGGGAATGTAGAGACCCAGTACTTC.

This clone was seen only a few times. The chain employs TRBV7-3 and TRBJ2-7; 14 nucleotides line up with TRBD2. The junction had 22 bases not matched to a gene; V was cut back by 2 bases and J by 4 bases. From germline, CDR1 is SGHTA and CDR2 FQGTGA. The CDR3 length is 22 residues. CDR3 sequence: CASSLVRKTLSTSGRAGYEQYF. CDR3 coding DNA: TGTGCCAGCAGCTTAGTCCGTAAGACCCTTTCGACTAGCGGGAGGGCCGGGTACGAGCAGTACTTC.

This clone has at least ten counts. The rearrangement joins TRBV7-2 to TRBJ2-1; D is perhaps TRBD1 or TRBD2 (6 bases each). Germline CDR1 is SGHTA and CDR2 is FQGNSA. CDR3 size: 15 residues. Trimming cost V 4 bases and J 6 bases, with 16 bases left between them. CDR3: CASSYRRGTVNEQFF. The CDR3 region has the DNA TGTGCCAGCAGCTACCGGAGGGGGACTGTCAATGAGCAGTTCTTC.

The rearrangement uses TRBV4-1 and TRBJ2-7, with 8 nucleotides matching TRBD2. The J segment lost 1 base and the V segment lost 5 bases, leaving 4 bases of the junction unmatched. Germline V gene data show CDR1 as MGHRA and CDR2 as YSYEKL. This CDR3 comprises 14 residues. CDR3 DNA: TGCGCCAGCAGCTACCGGGAGGGTTCCTACGAGCAGTACTTC. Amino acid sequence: CASSYREGSYEQYF.

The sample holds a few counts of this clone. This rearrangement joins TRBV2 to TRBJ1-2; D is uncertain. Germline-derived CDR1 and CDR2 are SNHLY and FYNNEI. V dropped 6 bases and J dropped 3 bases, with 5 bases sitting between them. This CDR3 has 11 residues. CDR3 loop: CASSYDYGYTF. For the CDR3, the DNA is TGTGCCAGCAGCTACGACTATGGCTACACCTTC.

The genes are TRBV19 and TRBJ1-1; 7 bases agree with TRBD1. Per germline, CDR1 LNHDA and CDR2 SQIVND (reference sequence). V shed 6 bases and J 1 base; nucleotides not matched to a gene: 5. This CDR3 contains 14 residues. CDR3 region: CASSRQGGNTEAFF. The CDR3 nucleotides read TGTGCCAGTAGCAGACAGGGTGGGAACACTGAAGCTTTCTTT. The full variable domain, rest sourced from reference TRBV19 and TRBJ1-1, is DGGITQSPKYLFRKEGQNVTLSCEQNLNHDAMYWYRQDPGQGLRLIYYSQIVNDFQKGDIAEGYSVSREKKESFPLTVTSAQKNPTAFYLCASSRQGGNTEAFFGQGTRLTVV.

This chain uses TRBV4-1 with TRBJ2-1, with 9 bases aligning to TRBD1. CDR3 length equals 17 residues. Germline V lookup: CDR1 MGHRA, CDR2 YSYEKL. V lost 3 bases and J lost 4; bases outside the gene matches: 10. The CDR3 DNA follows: TGCGCCAGCAGCCACACACCGGGACAGGGTGTATACAATGAGCAGTTCTTC. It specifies CASSHTPGQGVYNEQFF.

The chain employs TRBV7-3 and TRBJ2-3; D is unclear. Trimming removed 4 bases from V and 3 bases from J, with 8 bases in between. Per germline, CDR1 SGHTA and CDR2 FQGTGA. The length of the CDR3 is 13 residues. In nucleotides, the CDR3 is TGTGCCAGCAGCTCAACGCGGACAGATACGCAGTATTTT. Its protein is CASSSTRTDTQYF.

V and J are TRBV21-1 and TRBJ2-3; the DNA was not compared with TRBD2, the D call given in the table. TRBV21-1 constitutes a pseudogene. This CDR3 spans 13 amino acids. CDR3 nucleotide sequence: TGTGCCAGCTGGACTAGCGGGAGACATACGCAGTATTTT. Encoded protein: CASWTSGRHTQYF.

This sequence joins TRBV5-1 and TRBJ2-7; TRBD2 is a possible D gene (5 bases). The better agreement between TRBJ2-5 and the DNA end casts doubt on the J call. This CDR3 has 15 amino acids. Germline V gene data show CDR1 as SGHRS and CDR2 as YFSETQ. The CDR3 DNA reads TGCGCCAGCAGCTTGGGAGGGAGCGGCGGGGAGACCCAGTACTTC. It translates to CASSLGGSGGETQYF.

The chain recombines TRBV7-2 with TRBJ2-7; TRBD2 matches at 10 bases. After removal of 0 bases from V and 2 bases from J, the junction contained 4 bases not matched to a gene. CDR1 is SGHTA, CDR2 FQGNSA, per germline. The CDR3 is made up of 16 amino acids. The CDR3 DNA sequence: TGTGCCAGCAGCTTAGCGGGGACTAGCGCCCCCTACGAGCAGTACTTC. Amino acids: CASSLAGTSAPYEQYF. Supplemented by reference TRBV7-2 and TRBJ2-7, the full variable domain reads GAGVSQSPSNKVTEKGKDVELRCDPISGHTALYWYRQSLGQGLEFLIYFQGNSAPDKSGLPSDRFSAERTGGSVSTLTIQRTQQEDSAVYLCASSLAGTSAPYEQYFGPGTRLTVT.

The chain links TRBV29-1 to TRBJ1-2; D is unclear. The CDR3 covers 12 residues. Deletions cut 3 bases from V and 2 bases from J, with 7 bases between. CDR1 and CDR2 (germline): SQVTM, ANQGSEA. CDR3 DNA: TGCAGCGTTGAGGAAGGGAACTATGGCTACACCTTC. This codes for CSVEEGNYGYTF.

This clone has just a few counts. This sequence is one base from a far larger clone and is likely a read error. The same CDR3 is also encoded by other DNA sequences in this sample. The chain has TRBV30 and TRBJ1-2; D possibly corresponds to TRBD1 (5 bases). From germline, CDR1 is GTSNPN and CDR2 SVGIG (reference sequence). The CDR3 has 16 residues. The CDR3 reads CAWRRDRTYVNYGYTF. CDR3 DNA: TGTGCCTGGCGGAGGGACCGCACCTATGTAAACTATGGCTACACCTTT.

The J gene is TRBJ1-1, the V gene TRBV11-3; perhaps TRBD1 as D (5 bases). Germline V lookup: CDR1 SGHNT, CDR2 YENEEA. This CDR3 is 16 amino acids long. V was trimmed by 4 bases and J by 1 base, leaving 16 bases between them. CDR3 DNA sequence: TGTGCCAGCAGCTATCAGGGCCCTCGCGGGAACACTGAAGCTTTCTTT. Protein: CASSYQGPRGNTEAFF.

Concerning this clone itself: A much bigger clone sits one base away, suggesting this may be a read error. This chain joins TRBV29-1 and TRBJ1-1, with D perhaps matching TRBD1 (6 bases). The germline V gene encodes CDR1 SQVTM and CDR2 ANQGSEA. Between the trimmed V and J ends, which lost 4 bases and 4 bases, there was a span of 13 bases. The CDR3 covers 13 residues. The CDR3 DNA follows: TGCAGCGTTGCCCCACAGGGCAGCACTGAAGCTTTCTTT. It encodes CSVAPQGSTEAFF.